This T cell receptor (beta chain) was captured in a study of T cell repertoires in cytomegalovirus infection. Study information: Public TCR beta signature analysis indicated the presence of both CMV infection and matching HLA type.

Concerning this clonotype: A much more abundant neighbour one base away suggests this may be a read error.

In TCRdb, the reads were re-called with MiXCR into one record per CDR3 protein. The table shows 630,000 or so distinct CDR3 sequences, with less than 25% occurring only once. Germline lookup yields CDR1 SGHVS and CDR2 FNYEAQ. The CDR3 covers 13 residues. The TCR comes from a human donor in good health (CMV status not recorded). Some clones in this sample may be carry-over from other donors' samples. Sample: CD8+ T cells from PBMCs. J is TRBJ1-1 and V is TRBV7-6, with D possibly TRBD1 on 6 matching bases. The CDR3 loop reads CASSPGQPTETFF. Here the CDR3 DNA reads TGTGCCAGCAGCCCCGGACAGCCCACTGAAACTTTCTTT.